This is a list of T cell receptor beta chains from one sample in a study of OX40 agonist ivuxolimab in advanced cancers. The protocol was immunoSEQ multiplex PCR, while the TCRdb copy is restricted to in-frame clones and leaves out a portion. The table lists 70,000 to 90,000 clones, roughly 89% of them singletons, with 8.4% in the top ten. The material was CD4+ or CD8+ T cells sorted from blood, obtained in a trial of the OX40 agonist ivuxolimab. These TCRs come from an adult with an advanced solid tumor such as melanoma, head and neck, liver or kidney cancer. CDR3s include the opening cysteine and the closing phenylalanine or tryptophan. A D gene is named only where the DNA matches it firmly. Where a row states a size, it is once, few, many or the class of an expanded clone; other rows omit it.

V: TRBV28
size: NA
D: NA
J: TRBJ1-3
DNA: TGTGCCAGCAGTCAATTAAACACCATATATTTT
CDR3: CASSQLNTIYF

V: TRBV27
size: NA
D: NA
J: TRBJ2-2
DNA: TGTGCCAGCAGTTTATCCGGGGAGCTGTTTTTT
CDR3: CASSLSGELFF

V: TRBV7-9
size: NA
D: NA
J: TRBJ2-3
DNA: TGTGCCACCGGGGAGCAGCCCATCACAGATACGCAGTATTTT
CDR3: CATGEQPITDTQYF

V: TRBV6-5
size: NA
D: NA
J: TRBJ2-5
DNA: TGTGCCATCACAGCACCCGACCAAGAGACCCAGTACTTC
CDR3: CAITAPDQETQYF

V: TRBV7-9
size: NA
D: TRBD2
J: TRBJ2-2
DNA: TGTGCCAGCAGTTGGGGACTAGCGGGATCGGTTGCCGGGGAGCTGTTTTTT
CDR3: CASSWGLAGSVAGELFF

V: TRBV7-3
size: NA
D: NA
J: TRBJ2-3
DNA: TGTGCCAGCAGCTCCACGCCGTCGGATACGCAGTATTTT
CDR3: CASSSTPSDTQYF

V: TRBV6-5
size: once
D: NA
J: TRBJ1-3
DNA: TGTGCCAGCAGTCTGCAGACCTCTGGAAACACCATATATTTT
CDR3: CASSLQTSGNTIYF

V: TRBV11-2
size: NA
D: TRBD1
J: TRBJ1-2
DNA: TGTGCCAGCAGCCCTCCCGACAGGGGCTATGGCTACACCTTC
CDR3: CASSPPDRGYGYTF

V: TRBV6-6
size: few
D: NA
J: TRBJ1-1
DNA: TGTGCCAGCAGTTACACAGCAATGAACACTGAAGCTTTCTTT
CDR3: CASSYTAMNTEAFF

V: TRBV6-5
size: NA
D: NA
J: TRBJ2-3
DNA: TGTGCCAGCAGTTACTCGATATCAGGCACAGATACGCAGTATTTT
CDR3: CASSYSISGTDTQYF

V: TRBV5-8
size: NA
D: NA
J: TRBJ2-5
DNA: TGTGCCAGCAGCTATGGGAGAAAGTTAAGCGAGACCCAGTACTTC
CDR3: CASSYGRKLSETQYF

V: TRBV4-2
size: NA
D: TRBD2
J: TRBJ2-2
DNA: TGTGCCAGCAGCCAAGGGGAGGGATGGACCGGGGAGCTGTTTTTT
CDR3: CASSQGEGWTGELFF

V: TRBV28
size: NA
D: NA
J: TRBJ1-1
DNA: TGTGCCAGCAGCTTACAGGGGAACACTGAAGCTTTCTTT
CDR3: CASSLQGNTEAFF

V: TRBV6-5
size: NA
D: NA
J: TRBJ1-2
DNA: TGTGCCAGCAGTTACGGGGGGGGTAGCTATGGCTACACCTTC
CDR3: CASSYGGGSYGYTF

V: TRBV29-1
size: once
D: TRBD1
J: TRBJ1-5
DNA: TGCAGCGTTTGGACAGGCGGTAATCAGCCCCAGCATTTT
CDR3: CSVWTGGNQPQHF

V: TRBV11-2
size: NA
D: TRBD1
J: TRBJ2-1
DNA: TGTGCCAGCAGCTTAACGGAACAGGGGAACAATGAGCAGTTCTTC
CDR3: CASSLTEQGNNEQFF

V: TRBV20-1
size: NA
D: NA
J: TRBJ2-7
DNA: TGCAGTGCTGAGGGGGGCCACGAGCAGTACTTC
CDR3: CSAEGGHEQYF